The source of this TCR beta chain is a study of shared clonotypes between healthy human individuals. The overall study: Sampling drew on donors who were a couple of women and a few men aged 18 to 49. Findings and limits, study-wide: It was observed that 5% to 6% of naive CD4 clonotypes were shared across a handful of donors. Clonotype sharing levels among donors were expected to vary with sequencing depth.

As concerns this clone: The antigen remains undetermined.

The length of the CDR3 is 17 residues. The germline V and J ends were trimmed by 7 bases and 0 bases, with 22 bases remaining between them. Germline values: CDR1 SGHRS, CDR2 YFSETQ. Here immunoSEQ multiplex PCR was the method, and the copy in TCRdb shows in-frame clones only, minus some. Of 950,000 to 1,300,000 clones in the sample, more than 65% were seen once. The clonotype comes from a man between 18 and 29 years old in good health. Sequencing was done on a sample of memory CD4+ T cells sorted from blood. The subset: CD45RA-negative fraction. The V and J genes are TRBV5-1 and TRBJ1-1, with D perhaps matching TRBD1 (5 bases). CDR3 amino acids: CASSFSAEGPLNTEAFF. The CDR3 coding sequence is TGCGCCAGCTCCTTCAGCGCCGAGGGACCTCTGAACACTGAAGCTTTCTTT.